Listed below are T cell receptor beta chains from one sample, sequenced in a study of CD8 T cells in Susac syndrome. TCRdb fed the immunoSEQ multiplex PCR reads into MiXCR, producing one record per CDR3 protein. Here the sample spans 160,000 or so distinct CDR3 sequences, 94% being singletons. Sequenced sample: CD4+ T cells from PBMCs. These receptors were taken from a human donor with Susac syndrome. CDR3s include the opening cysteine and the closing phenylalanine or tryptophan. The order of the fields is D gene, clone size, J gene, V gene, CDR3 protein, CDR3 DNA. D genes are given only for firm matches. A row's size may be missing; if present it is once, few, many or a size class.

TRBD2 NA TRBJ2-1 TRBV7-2 CASRFPTSGGFSSYNEQFF TGTGCCAGCAGATTCCCGACTAGCGGGGGGTTTAGCTCCTACAATGAGCAGTTCTTC
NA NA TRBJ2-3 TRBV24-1 CATSDSRDPTDTQYF TGTGCCACCAGTGATAGCCGGGACCCCACAGATACGCAGTATTTT
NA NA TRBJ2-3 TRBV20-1 CSALTGQAGTDTQYF TGCAGTGCCCTTACAGGACAAGCTGGCACAGATACGCAGTATTTT
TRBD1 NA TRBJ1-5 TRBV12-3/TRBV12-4 CASSQGQTQPQHF TGTGCCAGCAGCCAGGGACAGACTCAGCCCCAGCATTTT
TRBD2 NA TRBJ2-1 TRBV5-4 CASSPWTSGGYNEQFF TGTGCCAGCAGCCCCTGGACTAGCGGGGGGTACAATGAGCAGTTCTTC
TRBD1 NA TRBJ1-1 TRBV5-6 CASSHDRAVMNTEAFF TGTGCCAGCAGCCACGACAGGGCGGTGATGAACACTGAAGCTTTCTTT
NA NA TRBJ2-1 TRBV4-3 CASSQEGTAGEQLF TGCGCCAGCAGCCAAGAAGGGACCGCAGGGGAGCAGCTCTTC
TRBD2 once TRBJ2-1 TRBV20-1 CSRSGARDEQFF TGCAGTCGAAGCGGGGCTAGGGATGAGCAGTTCTTC
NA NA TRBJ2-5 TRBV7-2 CAVVLVAETQYF TGTGCCGTGGTATTGGTGGCCGAGACCCAGTACTTC
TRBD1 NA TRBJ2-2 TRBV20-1 CSARGTGSTPGELFF TGCAGTGCTAGAGGGACAGGGAGTACCCCCGGGGAGCTGTTTTTT
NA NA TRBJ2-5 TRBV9 CASSVGQLQETQYF TGTGCCAGCAGCGTAGGGCAGCTCCAAGAGACCCAGTACTTC
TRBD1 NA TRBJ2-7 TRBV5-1 CASSPEGGAKSYEQYF TGCGCCAGCAGCCCCGAAGGGGGCGCCAAGTCGTACGAGCAGTACTTC
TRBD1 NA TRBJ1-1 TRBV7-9 CASSRTGVDTEAFF TGTGCCAGCAGCCGGACAGGGGTGGACACTGAAGCTTTCTTT
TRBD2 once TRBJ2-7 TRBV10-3 CAISNRDYTYEQYF TGTGCCATCAGTAACCGGGACTACACCTACGAGCAGTACTTC
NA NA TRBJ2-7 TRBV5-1 CASSLERSDEQYF TGCGCCAGCAGCTTGGAACGCAGCGACGAGCAGTACTTC